One and the same sample provided the 14 T cell receptor beta chains below, sequenced in a study of T cells after yellow fever vaccination. In TCRdb, the 5' RACE reads were re-called with MiXCR into one record per CDR3 protein. This sample has some 32,000 distinct CDR3 sequences, with about 6.6% found just once. This material consisted of PBMCs, either bulk or a sorted T-cell subset (CD4+, CD8+, memory, or dextramer-sorted; not recorded which), taken on the day of the first yellow fever vaccination. The receptors derive from a man between 18 and 35 years old who received the YFV17D yellow fever vaccine.

In this sample, this clonotype turned up many times. The chain uses TRBV11-2 and TRBJ2-3; D assignment may be TRBD1 or TRBD2 (5 bases each). Trimming took 11 bases from V and 1 from J, leaving 13 bases between them. Germline V CDR1 and CDR2: SGHAT, FQNNGV. CDR3 length equals 13 residues. This CDR3 is CAGTKQGTDTQYF. The CDR3 DNA sequence: TGTGCCGGGACGAAACAGGGCACAGATACGCAGTATTTT.

The sample holds many counts of this clonotype. This chain links TRBV5-1 with TRBJ2-1, with 10 bases identical to TRBD2. The CDR3 runs 16 residues. V shed 4 bases and J 7 bases; nucleotides not matched to a gene: 11. CDR1 is SGHRS and CDR2 is YFSETQ in the germline V gene. The CDR3, as DNA: TGCGCCAGCAGCGCCTTCACTAGCGGGGCTGGAAATGAGCAGTTCTTC. Encoded protein: CASSAFTSGAGNEQFF.

This clonotype was counted at least ten times. Here the CDR3 reads CASRAGARETQYF. Written as DNA, the CDR3 is TGCGCCAGCAGGGCAGGGGCACGGGAGACCCAGTACTTC. V usage is TRBV5-1 and J usage is TRBJ2-5, with D possibly TRBD1 on 6 matching bases. V lost 5 bases to trimming and J lost 5 bases, with 13 bases between them. CDR3 length equals 13 residues. CDR1 and CDR2 from the germline V gene are SGHRS and YFSETQ. Full variable domain (outside the CDR3, taken from reference TRBV5-1 and TRBJ2-5): KAGVTQTPRYLIKTRGQQVTLSCSPISGHRSVSWYQQTPGQGLQFLFEYFSETQRNKGNFPGRFSGRQFSNSRSEMNVSTLELGDSALYLCASRAGARETQYFGPGTRLLVL.

This clonotype appeared many times. This chain connects TRBV4-3 to TRBJ2-7, with 11 bases fitting TRBD2. Germline CDR1 is LGHNA and CDR2 is YSLEER. Trimming at V came to 4 bases and at J to 3 bases, leaving 5 bases not matched to a gene. The CDR3 is 15 amino acids. The CDR3 loop reads CASSPLAGGIYEQYF. In nucleotides, the CDR3 is TGCGCCAGCAGCCCTCTAGCGGGGGGTATCTACGAGCAGTACTTC.

This clonotype was seen many times. The chain is built from TRBV27 and TRBJ2-6; 9 bases are a match to TRBD1. V lost 6 bases and J lost 4; bases outside the gene matches: 10. Germline V gene data show CDR1 as MNHEY and CDR2 as SMNVEV (reference sequence). The CDR3 has 17 amino acids. CDR3 region: CASSQWTGVLGANVLTF. The DNA for the CDR3 is TGTGCCAGCAGCCAGTGGACAGGGGTGTTAGGGGCCAACGTCCTGACTTTC.

This clonotype came up many times. V usage is TRBV6-2 or TRBV6-3 and J usage is TRBJ2-1; TRBD1 aligns across 8 bases. V trimming: 6 bases; J trimming: 1 base; junction bases outside the gene matches: 8. CDR3 length: 16 amino acids. Germline CDR1 is MNHEY and CDR2 is SVGEGT. In nucleotides, the CDR3 is TGTGCCAGCAGAACCTACAGGGGGGAATCCTACAATGAGCAGTTCTTC. It translates to CASRTYRGESYNEQFF.

This clonotype was recorded at least ten times. The V gene is TRBV4-2, the J gene TRBJ2-7, with D possibly called TRBD1 or TRBD2 (5 bases each). The V gene's germline CDR1 is LGHNA and CDR2 YNFKEQ. This CDR3 is 14 amino acids long. V lost 4 bases and J lost 2, with 12 bases in between. The CDR3 is CASSPQVGAYEQYF. The CDR3 bases are TGTGCCAGCAGCCCACAGGTGGGGGCCTACGAGCAGTACTTC.

The chain carries TRBV5-4 and TRBJ2-5, with 11 nucleotides matching TRBD2. The trim removed 5 bases at V and 5 bases at J, leaving 5 bases unmatched. The CDR3 contains 14 residues. Germline V gene sequence: CDR1 SGHNT, CDR2 YYREEE (reference sequence). This chain's CDR3 is CASSLAGGFETQYF. The CDR3 nucleotides read TGTGCCAGCAGTTTAGCGGGGGGGTTTGAGACCCAGTACTTC. The whole variable domain, remainder taken from reference TRBV5-4 and TRBJ2-5, is ETGVTQSPTHLIKTRGQQVTLRCSSQSGHNTVSWYQQALGQGPQFIFQYYREEENGRGNFPPRFSGLQFPNYSSELNVNALELDDSALYLCASSLAGGFETQYFGPGTRLLVL.

There are many counts of this clonotype. The genes are TRBV6-2 or TRBV6-3 and TRBJ2-1; TRBD2 might be the D (5 bases). The germline CDR1 and CDR2 sequences are MNHEY and SVGEGT. V was pared by 2 bases and J by 0 bases, with 8 bases between. This CDR3 has 15 amino acids. The CDR3 sequence: CASSYLGSSYNEQFF. DNA for the CDR3: TGTGCCAGCAGTTACCTGGGGAGCTCCTACAATGAGCAGTTCTTC.

V is TRBV5-4 and J is TRBJ1-6, with TRBD1 as a possible D gene (6 bases). There are 14 residues in the CDR3. V was cut by 6 bases and J by 6 bases, with 13 bases left in between. The germline CDR1 and CDR2 sequences are SGHNT and YYREEE (reference sequence). The CDR3 loop reads CASTFGQPNSPLHF. The CDR3 DNA sequence: TGTGCCAGCACCTTCGGACAGCCTAATTCACCCCTCCACTTT.

This clonotype was seen at least ten times. The V call is TRBV20-1, the J call TRBJ2-3; 11 nucleotides line up with TRBD2. V gave up 3 bases and J gave up 6 bases; unmatched junction bases: 8. This CDR3 contains 15 residues. Per germline, CDR1 DFQATT and CDR2 SNEGSKA (reference sequence). DNA of the CDR3: TGCAGTGCTAGTCCGCTAGCGGGGGGAGATGATACGCAGTATTTT. This codes for CSASPLAGGDDTQYF.

This clonotype came up many times. The chain combines TRBV10-3 with TRBJ1-6, with 8 bases aligning to TRBD1. CDR3 length: 14 residues. Germline V gene sequence: CDR1 ENHRY, CDR2 SYGVKD. The junction had 7 bases not matched to a gene; V was cut back by 10 bases and J by 5 bases. CDR3 in amino acids: CATLGQGHNSPLHF. DNA for the CDR3: TGTGCCACTTTAGGACAGGGACATAATTCACCCCTCCACTTT.

This clonotype showed up many times. The chain is built from TRBV4-3 and TRBJ2-4; D is ambiguous. The CDR3 sequence is 15 residues long. Trimming took 0 bases from V and 7 from J, leaving 13 bases between them. In germline, CDR1 is LGHNA, CDR2 YSLEER. Written as DNA, the CDR3 is TGCGCCAGCAGCCAAGATCTCGGTACCTCGAACATTCAGTACTTC. Its protein product is CASSQDLGTSNIQYF.

This chain joins TRBV18 and TRBJ2-5; no reliable D call. From germline, CDR1 is KGHSH and CDR2 LQKENI. The CDR3 sequence is 11 residues long. Between the trimmed V and J ends, which lost 6 bases and 3 bases, there was a span of 5 bases. This CDR3 reads CASSPKETQYF. In DNA form, the CDR3 reads TGTGCCAGCTCGCCTAAAGAGACCCAGTACTTC.